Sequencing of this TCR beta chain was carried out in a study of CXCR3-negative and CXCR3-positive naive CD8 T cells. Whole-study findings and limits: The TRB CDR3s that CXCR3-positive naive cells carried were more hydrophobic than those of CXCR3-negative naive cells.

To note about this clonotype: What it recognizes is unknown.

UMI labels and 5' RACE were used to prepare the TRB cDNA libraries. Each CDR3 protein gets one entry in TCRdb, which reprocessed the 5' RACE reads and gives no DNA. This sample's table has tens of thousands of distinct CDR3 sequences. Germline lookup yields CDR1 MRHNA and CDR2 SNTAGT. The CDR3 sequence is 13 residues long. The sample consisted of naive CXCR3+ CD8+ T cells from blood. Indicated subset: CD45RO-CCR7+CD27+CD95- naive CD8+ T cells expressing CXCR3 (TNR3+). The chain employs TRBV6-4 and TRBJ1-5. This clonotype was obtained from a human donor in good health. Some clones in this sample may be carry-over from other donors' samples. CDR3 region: CASSARSNQPQHF.